This is a list of T cell receptor beta chains from one sample in a study of cytomegalovirus exposure and HLA in healthy donors. Some clones are missing from TCRdb's copy, which holds only in-frame ones; the method was immunoSEQ multiplex PCR. The data show approximately 110,000 clones, approximately 70% seen once. Sequenced material: PBMCs. The receptors stem from a man aged 40-49 years in good health and CMV-seronegative. CDR3s include the opening cysteine and the closing phenylalanine or tryptophan. A D gene is named only where the DNA matches it firmly. Size tells how often a clone was seen (once, few, many) or the class of an expanded clone, and some rows leave it out.

j_call	d_call	v_call	clone_size	cdr3_length	cdr3_nt	cdr3_aa
TRBJ2-1	TRBD2	TRBV27	once	15	TGTGCCAGCAGTTTAGCGGGGGGGACTTTCAATGAGCAGTTCTTC	CASSLAGGTFNEQFF
TRBJ2-7	-	TRBV7-6	-	13	TGTGCCAGCAGCATACAGGGGGGGTACGAGCAGTACTTC	CASSIQGGYEQYF
TRBJ2-5	TRBD1	TRBV7-2	-	15	TGTGCCAGCAGCTTAACGGGACAGACACAAGAGACCCAGTACTTC	CASSLTGQTQETQYF
TRBJ2-7	TRBD2	TRBV11-2	once	16	TGTGCCAGCAGCTCCCCCAAGTCAGCGGGGGCCTACGAGCAGTACTTC	CASSSPKSAGAYEQYF
TRBJ1-1	-	TRBV4-3	few	15	TGCGCCAGCAGCCAAGGGGTAGCGGGGGCCACTGAAGCTTTCTTT	CASSQGVAGATEAFF
TRBJ1-2	TRBD1	TRBV4-3	-	16	TGCGCCAGCAGCCAAGGGGACAGGGGTTCCAACTATGGCTACACCTTC	CASSQGDRGSNYGYTF
TRBJ1-1	-	TRBV7-9	-	17	TGTGCCAGCAGCCCCCCCGTCGGCGGGCTCATGAACACTGAAGCTTTCTTT	CASSPPVGGLMNTEAFF
TRBJ2-3	TRBD2	TRBV19	-	15	TGTGCCAGTAGGGCGAGAGCGGGGGGCACAGATACGCAGTATTTT	CASRARAGGTDTQYF
TRBJ1-2	-	TRBV4-1	-	15	TGCGCCAGCAGCCAGGCCCCGGACAGACTATATGGCTACACCTTC	CASSQAPDRLYGYTF
TRBJ1-5	-	TRBV19	-	14	TGTGCCAGTAGCGAGGGGGATTCAAATCAGCCCCAGCATTTT	CASSEGDSNQPQHF
TRBJ2-7	TRBD1	TRBV4-1	-	14	TGCGCCAGCAGCCAGGCAGACAGGGACTACGAGCAGTACTTC	CASSQADRDYEQYF
TRBJ1-1	TRBD1	TRBV9	-	15	TGTGCCAGCAGCGCATGGACAGGGATGAACACTGAAGCTTTCTTT	CASSAWTGMNTEAFF
TRBJ1-4	TRBD1	TRBV7-2	-	15	TGTGCCAGCAGCTTACAGGGGGCGTCTAATGAAAAACTGTTTTTT	CASSLQGASNEKLFF
TRBJ2-7	-	TRBV11-1	few	13	TGTGCCAGCAGTTTGGGGAGGACCAGGGAGCAGTACTTC	CASSLGRTREQYF
TRBJ2-2	-	TRBV2	-	19	TGTGCCAGCACCGAGGACATCTCAGGATCCCTCGCGAACACCGGGGAGCTGTTTTTT	CASTEDISGSLANTGELFF
TRBJ1-1	TRBD1	TRBV4-3	-	16	TGCGCCAGCAGCCCCCAGGGGGGACAGCTTAACACTGAAGCTTTCTTT	CASSPQGGQLNTEAFF
TRBJ1-5	-	TRBV7-8	-	13	TGTGCCAGCAGCTTAGGGACAGATCAGCCCCAGCATTTT	CASSLGTDQPQHF
TRBJ2-3	-	TRBV6-4	-	14	TGTGCCAGCAGTTTGTGGGGGGACACAGATACGCAGTATTTT	CASSLWGDTDTQYF
TRBJ2-3	TRBD2	TRBV9	-	16	TGTGCCAGCAGCGTAGGGGGGGGTAGCGGCACAGATACGCAGTATTTT	CASSVGGGSGTDTQYF
TRBJ2-2	-	TRBV7-2	-	14	TGTGCCAGCAGCCGTGGGCCGAACACCGGGGAGCTGTTTTTT	CASSRGPNTGELFF
TRBJ2-1	TRBD2	TRBV19	-	17	TGTGCCAGTAGTGACTTTAGCGGGGGGGGTCCCTACAATGAGCAGTTCTTC	CASSDFSGGGPYNEQFF
TRBJ2-7	TRBD1	TRBV6-6	-	13	TGTGCCAGCGTAACGGCAGGGGGCCTCGAGCAGTACTTC	CASVTAGGLEQYF
TRBJ1-6	TRBD1	TRBV5-6	once	15	TGTGCCAGCAGCTTGGTCGTGACAGGGGGTTCACCCCTCCACTTT	CASSLVVTGGSPLHF
TRBJ1-6	-	TRBV7-9	few	12	TGTTCCAGCAGCTTAAAGGGGAAACCCCTCCACTTT	CSSSLKGKPLHF
TRBJ2-5	TRBD2	TRBV9	-	14	TGTGCCAGCAGCCCCGGGGGGGCAGTCGAGACCCAGTACTTC	CASSPGGAVETQYF
TRBJ2-6	-	TRBV18	-	16	TGTGCCAGCTCACCAAGGGCAGGGGCCGGGGCCAACGTCCTGACTTTC	CASSPRAGAGANVLTF
TRBJ1-4	-	TRBV2	once	14	TGTGCCAGCAGTCCGGGGTCAACTAATGAAAAACTGTTTTTT	CASSPGSTNEKLFF
TRBJ1-1	-	TRBV7-2	-	16	TGTGCCAGCAGCGTCAATACACAGGTTGGGTCTTCTGAAGCTTTCTTT	CASSVNTQVGSSEAFF
TRBJ1-2	TRBD1	TRBV4-3	-	14	TGCGCCAGCAGCCTCGGACAGGGGAGCTATGGCTACACCTTC	CASSLGQGSYGYTF
TRBJ2-5	TRBD2	TRBV7-3	once	15	TGTGCCAGCAGCCGGACTAGCGGGGGAGCAGAGACCCAGTACTTC	CASSRTSGGAETQYF
TRBJ2-7	-	TRBV12-1	-	14	TGTGCCAGCAGCCCTATCAGTGGGGGCCGCGAGCAGTACTTC	CASSPISGGREQYF
TRBJ2-5	TRBD2	TRBV5-1	-	14	TGCGCCAGCAGCGTAGCGGGGGGGCTGGAGACCCAGTACTTC	CASSVAGGLETQYF
TRBJ2-7	TRBD1	TRBV6-6	-	13	TGTGCCAGCTCACTGACAGGGTTCTACGAGCAGTACTTC	CASSLTGFYEQYF
TRBJ1-2	TRBD1	TRBV29-1	-	15	TGCAGCGTCAAGCTCCAGGGGGCAGTGGGATCTGGCTACACCTTC	CSVKLQGAVGSGYTF
TRBJ1-2	-	TRBV4-3	-	18	TGCGCCAGCAGCCAAGATCGCGACATATCAATAAACAACTATGGCTACACCTTC	CASSQDRDISINNYGYTF
TRBJ1-5	TRBD1	TRBV11-2	few	15	TGTGCCAGCAGCCCAAGTACAGGGGGCGAGCAGCCCCAGCATTTT	CASSPSTGGEQPQHF
TRBJ1-5	-	TRBV6-6	few	13	TGTGCCAGCAGTTACCAGGGAAAACAGCCCCAGCATTTT	CASSYQGKQPQHF
TRBJ1-3	-	TRBV7-9	-	12	TGTGCCAGCAGCTTTCTGTCGGGTACCATATATTTT	CASSFLSGTIYF
TRBJ2-1	-	TRBV19	-	12	TGTGCCAGTAGTCCCAGGTACAATGAGCAGTTCTTC	CASSPRYNEQFF
TRBJ1-1	TRBD1	TRBV7-9	-	12	TGTGCCAGCAGCACGGACAGGGGAGAAGCTTTCTTT	CASSTDRGEAFF
TRBJ2-2	-	TRBV7-7	-	13	TGTGCTAGCAGCTACAGGGTTGGCGGGGAGCTGTTTTTT	CASSYRVGGELFF
TRBJ2-2	-	TRBV7-2	few	12	TGTGCCAGCAGCTCAGTGGCCGGGGAGCTGTTTTTT	CASSSVAGELFF